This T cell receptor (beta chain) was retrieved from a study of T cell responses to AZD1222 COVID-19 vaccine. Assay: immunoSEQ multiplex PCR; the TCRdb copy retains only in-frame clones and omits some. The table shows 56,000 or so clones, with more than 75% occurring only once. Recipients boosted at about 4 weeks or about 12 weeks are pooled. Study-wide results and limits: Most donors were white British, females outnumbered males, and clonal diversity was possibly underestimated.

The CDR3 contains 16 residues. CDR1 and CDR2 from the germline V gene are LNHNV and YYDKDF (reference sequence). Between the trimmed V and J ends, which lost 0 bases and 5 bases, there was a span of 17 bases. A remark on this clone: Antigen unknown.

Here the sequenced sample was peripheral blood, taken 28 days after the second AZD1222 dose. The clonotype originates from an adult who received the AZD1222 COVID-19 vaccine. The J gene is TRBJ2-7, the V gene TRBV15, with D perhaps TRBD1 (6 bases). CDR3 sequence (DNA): TGTGCCACCAGCAGAGATTGGCCAGGGGCAAGGGACGAGCAGTACTTC. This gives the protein CATSRDWPGARDEQYF.